The following is a T cell receptor beta chain sequence with its context. What it binds is unknown. Clones were sequenced by immunoSEQ multiplex PCR, and TCRdb holds only the in-frame ones, with some missing. Of over 80,000 clones in the sample, approximately 91% were seen once. This record comes from a study of OX40 agonist ivuxolimab in advanced cancers. Study background: Dose-escalation patients' cancers were hepatocellular carcinoma, melanoma, renal cell or head and neck cancer. Three patients had partial responses: one hepatocellular carcinoma, two cutaneous melanoma.

CDR1 is SGHAT, CDR2 FQNNGV, per germline. The CDR3 runs 18 residues. J lost 6 bases, V lost 5 bases, and 14 bases had no gene match. Study results and caveats: Fewer expanded clones were found on average in CD4+ than in CD8+ T cells.

V usage is TRBV11-2 and J usage is TRBJ2-3; 13 bases map to TRBD2. The starting material was CD4+ or CD8+ T cells sorted from blood, obtained in a trial of the OX40 agonist ivuxolimab. The source is an adult with an advanced solid tumor such as melanoma, head and neck, liver or kidney cancer. CDR3 bases: TGTGCCAGCAGCCGACACAATCCAACTAGCGGGGGGGCGGATACGCAGTATTTT. Protein: CASSRHNPTSGGADTQYF. Supplemented by reference TRBV11-2 and TRBJ2-3, the full variable domain reads EAGVAQSPRYKIIEKRQSVAFWCNPISGHATLYWYQQILGQGPKLLIQFQNNGVVDDSQLPKDRFSAERLKGVDSTLKIQPAKLEDSAVYLCASSRHNPTSGGADTQYFGPGTRLTVL.